This T cell receptor beta chain derives from a study of blood T cell repertoires in COVID-19. Background on the study: Samples of COVID-19 (acute and convalescent) were obtained from the United States, Italy and Spain.

Sequencing was performed with immunoSEQ multiplex PCR; in TCRdb, only in-frame clones are kept and a portion is missing. In the table there are approximately 190,000 clones, around 83% of which are singletons. The CDR3 contains 15 residues. With 0 bases clipped from V and 9 bases from J, the junction kept 11 bases outside the gene matches. CDR1 and CDR2 from the germline V gene are SGHRS and YFSETQ. This clone appeared a few times. This sequence joins TRBV5-1 and TRBJ1-1; 7 bases match TRBD1. The source of this sequence is a woman in her forties with acute or convalescent COVID-19. Sequenced input: peripheral blood. CDR3 coding DNA: TGCGCCAGCAGCTTGGGGTCCGGACAGGAACTACAAGCTTTCTTT. Translating it yields CASSLGSGQELQAFF.